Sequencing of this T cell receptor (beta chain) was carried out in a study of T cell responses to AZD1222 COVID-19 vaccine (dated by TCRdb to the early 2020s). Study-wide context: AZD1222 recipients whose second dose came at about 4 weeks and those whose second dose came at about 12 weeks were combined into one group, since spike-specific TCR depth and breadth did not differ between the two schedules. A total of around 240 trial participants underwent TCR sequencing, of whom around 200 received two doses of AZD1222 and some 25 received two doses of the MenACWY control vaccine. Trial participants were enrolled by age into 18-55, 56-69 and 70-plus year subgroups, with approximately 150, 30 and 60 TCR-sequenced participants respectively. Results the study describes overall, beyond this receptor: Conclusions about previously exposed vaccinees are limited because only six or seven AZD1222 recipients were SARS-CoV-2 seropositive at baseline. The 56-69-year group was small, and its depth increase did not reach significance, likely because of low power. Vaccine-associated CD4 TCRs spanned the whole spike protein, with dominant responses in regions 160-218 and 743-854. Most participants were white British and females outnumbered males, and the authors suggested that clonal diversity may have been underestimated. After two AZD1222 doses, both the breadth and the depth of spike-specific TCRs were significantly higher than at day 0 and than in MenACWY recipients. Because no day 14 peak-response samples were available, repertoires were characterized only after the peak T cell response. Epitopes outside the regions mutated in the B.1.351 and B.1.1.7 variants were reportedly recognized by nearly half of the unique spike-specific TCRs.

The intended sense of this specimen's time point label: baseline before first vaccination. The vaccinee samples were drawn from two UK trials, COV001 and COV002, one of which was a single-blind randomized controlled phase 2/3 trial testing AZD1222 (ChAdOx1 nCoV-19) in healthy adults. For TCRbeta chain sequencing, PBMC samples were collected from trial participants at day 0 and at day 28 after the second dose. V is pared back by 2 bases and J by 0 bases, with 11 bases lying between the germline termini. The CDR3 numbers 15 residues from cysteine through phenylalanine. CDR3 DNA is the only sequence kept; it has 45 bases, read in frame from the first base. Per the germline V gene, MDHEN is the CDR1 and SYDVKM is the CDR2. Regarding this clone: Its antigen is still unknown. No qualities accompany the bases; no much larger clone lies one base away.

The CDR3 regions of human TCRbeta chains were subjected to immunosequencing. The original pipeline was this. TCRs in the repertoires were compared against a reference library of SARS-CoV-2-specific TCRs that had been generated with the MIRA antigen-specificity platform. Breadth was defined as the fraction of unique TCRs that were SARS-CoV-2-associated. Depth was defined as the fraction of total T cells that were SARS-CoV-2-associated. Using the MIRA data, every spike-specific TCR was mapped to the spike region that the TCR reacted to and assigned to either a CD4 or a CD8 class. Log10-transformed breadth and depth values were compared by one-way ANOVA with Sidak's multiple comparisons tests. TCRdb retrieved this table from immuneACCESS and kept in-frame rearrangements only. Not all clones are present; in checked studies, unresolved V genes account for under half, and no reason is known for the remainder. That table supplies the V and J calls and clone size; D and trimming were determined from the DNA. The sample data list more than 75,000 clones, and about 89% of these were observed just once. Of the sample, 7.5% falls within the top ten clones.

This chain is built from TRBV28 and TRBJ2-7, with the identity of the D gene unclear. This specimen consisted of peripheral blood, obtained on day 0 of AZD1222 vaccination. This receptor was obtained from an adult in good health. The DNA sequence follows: TGTGCCAGCAGTTTAGCACGGCCAAGCTCCTACGAGCAGTACTTC. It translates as CASSLARPSSYEQYF.